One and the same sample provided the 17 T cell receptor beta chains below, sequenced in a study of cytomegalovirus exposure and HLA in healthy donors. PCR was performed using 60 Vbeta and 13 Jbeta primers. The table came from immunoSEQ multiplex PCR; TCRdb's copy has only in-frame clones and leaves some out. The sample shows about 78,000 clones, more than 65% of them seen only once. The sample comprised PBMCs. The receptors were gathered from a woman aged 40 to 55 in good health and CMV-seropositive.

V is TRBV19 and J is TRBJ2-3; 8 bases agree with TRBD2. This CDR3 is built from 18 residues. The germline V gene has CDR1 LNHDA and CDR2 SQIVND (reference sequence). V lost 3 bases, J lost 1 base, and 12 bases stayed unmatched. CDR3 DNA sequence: TGTGCCAGTAGTATCTGGCTAGCGGGCGCCTTCGGCACAGATACGCAGTATTTT. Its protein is CASSIWLAGAFGTDTQYF.

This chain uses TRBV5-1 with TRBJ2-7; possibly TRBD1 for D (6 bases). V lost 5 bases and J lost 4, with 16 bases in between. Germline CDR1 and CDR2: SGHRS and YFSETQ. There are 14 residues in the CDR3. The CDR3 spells CASSDRRTGYEQYF. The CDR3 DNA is TGCGCCAGCAGTGACAGGCGGACTGGGTACGAGCAGTACTTC.

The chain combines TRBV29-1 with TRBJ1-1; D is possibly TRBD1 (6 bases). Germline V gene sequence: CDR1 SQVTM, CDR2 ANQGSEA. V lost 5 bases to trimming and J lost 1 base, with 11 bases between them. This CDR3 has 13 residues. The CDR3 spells CSVSGQSNTEAFF. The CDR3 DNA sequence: TGCAGCGTTTCTGGACAGTCGAACACTGAAGCTTTCTTT.

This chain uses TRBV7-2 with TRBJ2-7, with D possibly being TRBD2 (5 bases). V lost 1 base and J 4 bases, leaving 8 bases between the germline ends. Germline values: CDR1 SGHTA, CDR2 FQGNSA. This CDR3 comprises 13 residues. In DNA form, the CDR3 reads TGTGCCAGCAGCTTAGAGGAGGCGTACGAGCAGTACTTC. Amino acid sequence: CASSLEEAYEQYF.

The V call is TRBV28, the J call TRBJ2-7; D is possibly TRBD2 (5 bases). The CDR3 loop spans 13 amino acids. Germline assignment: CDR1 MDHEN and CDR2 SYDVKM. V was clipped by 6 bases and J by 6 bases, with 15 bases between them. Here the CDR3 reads CASSTDAGSEQYF. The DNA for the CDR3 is TGTGCCAGCAGCACCGACGCGGGTTCCGAGCAGTACTTC.

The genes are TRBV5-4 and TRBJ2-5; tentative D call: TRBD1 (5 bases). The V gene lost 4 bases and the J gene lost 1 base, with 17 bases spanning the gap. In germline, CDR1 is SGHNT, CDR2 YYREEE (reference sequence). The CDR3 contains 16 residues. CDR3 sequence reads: CASSPLGATTQETQYF. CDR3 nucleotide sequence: TGTGCCAGCAGCCCTTTAGGGGCCACGACCCAAGAGACCCAGTACTTC.

CDR3 sequence reads: CASSLQNYEQYF. CDR3 nucleotide sequence: TGTGCCAGCAGTCTCCAAAACTACGAGCAGTACTTC. This chain uses TRBV28 with TRBJ2-5; D ambiguous. The end of the DNA fits TRBJ2-7 better, so the J call may be wrong. CDR3 size: 12 residues. Germline-derived CDR1 and CDR2 are MDHEN and SYDVKM.

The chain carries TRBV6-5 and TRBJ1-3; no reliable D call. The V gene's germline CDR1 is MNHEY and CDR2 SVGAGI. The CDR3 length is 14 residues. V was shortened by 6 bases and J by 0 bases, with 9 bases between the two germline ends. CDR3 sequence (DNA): TGTGCCAGCAGCCAACAGAGCTCTGGAAACACCATATATTTT. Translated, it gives CASSQQSSGNTIYF.

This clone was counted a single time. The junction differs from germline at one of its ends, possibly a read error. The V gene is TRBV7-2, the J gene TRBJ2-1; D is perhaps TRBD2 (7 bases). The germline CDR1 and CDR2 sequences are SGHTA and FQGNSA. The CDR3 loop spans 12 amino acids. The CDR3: CASTWGGQPKLF. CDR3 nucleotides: TGTGCCAGCACCTGGGGGGGCCAGCCAAAGCTCTTC.

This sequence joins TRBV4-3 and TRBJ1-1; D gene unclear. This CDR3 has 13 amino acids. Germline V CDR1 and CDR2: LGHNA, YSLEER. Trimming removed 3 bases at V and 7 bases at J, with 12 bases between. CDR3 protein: CASSHTPEGEAFF. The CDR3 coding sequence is TGCGCCAGCAGCCACACCCCGGAGGGTGAAGCTTTCTTT.

CDR3 sequence reads: CASSPQRESQPQHF. The CDR3 region has the DNA TGTGCCAGCTCACCACAGAGGGAGAGTCAGCCCCAGCATTTT. The rearrangement links TRBV18 to TRBJ1-5, with D hard to call. Germline assignment: CDR1 KGHSH and CDR2 LQKENI. V was cut by 1 base and J by 6 bases, with 10 bases left in between. The CDR3 length is 14 residues.

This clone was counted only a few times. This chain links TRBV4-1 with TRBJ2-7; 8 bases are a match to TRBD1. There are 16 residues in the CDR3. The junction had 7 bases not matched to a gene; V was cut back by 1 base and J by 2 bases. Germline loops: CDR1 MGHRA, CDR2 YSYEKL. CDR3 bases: TGCGCCAGCAGCCAAGCTCCGGGACAGGTGACCTACGAGCAGTACTTC. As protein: CASSQAPGQVTYEQYF.

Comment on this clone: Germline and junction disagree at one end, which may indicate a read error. Here the CDR3 DNA reads TGCGCCAGCAGCCAAGACAGGGGTATGAACACTGAAACTTTCTTT. Protein sequence: CASSQDRGMNTETFF. The rearrangement uses TRBV4-3 and TRBJ1-1; D possibly corresponds to TRBD1 (6 bases). This CDR3 spans 15 amino acids. Germline V gene sequence: CDR1 LGHNA, CDR2 YSLEER.

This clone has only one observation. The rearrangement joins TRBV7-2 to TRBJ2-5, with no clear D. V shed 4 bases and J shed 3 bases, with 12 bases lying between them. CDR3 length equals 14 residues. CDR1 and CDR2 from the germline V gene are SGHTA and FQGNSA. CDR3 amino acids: CASSSRLSEETQYF. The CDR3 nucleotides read TGTGCCAGCAGCTCCAGGCTGTCCGAAGAGACCCAGTACTTC.

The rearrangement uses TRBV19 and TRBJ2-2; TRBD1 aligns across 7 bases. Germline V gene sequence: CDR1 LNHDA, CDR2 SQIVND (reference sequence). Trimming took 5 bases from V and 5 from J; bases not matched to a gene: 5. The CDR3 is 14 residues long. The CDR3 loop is CASSPGQVTGELFF. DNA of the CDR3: TGTGCCAGTAGTCCCGGACAGGTGACCGGGGAGCTGTTTTTT.

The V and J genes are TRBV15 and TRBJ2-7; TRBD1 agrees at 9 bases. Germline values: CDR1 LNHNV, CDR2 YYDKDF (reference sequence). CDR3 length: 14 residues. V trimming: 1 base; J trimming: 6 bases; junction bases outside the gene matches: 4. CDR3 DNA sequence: TGTGCCACCAGCAGAGGGGGACAGGGATCCGAGCAGTACTTC. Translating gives CATSRGGQGSEQYF.

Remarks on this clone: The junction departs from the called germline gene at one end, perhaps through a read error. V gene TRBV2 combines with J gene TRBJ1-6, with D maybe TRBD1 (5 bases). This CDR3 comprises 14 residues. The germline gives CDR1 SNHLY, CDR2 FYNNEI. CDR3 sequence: CAGSEEQVGSPLHF. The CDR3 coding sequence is TGTGCCGGCAGTGAAGAACAGGTCGGGTCACCCCTCCACTTT. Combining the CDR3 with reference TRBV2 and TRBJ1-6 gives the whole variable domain EPEVTQTPSHQVTQMGQEVILRCVPISNHLYFYWYRQILGQKVEFLVSFYNNEISEKSEIFDDQFSVERPDGSNFTLKIRSTKLEDSAMYFCAGSEEQVGSPLHFGNGTRLTVT.